The 17 T cell receptor beta chains listed next were all sequenced from one sample in a study of cytomegalovirus exposure and HLA in healthy donors. The PCR employed 60 Vbeta primers together with 13 Jbeta primers. Profiling relied on immunoSEQ multiplex PCR, and the TCRdb table lists in-frame clones only, not all of them. This sample yields about 160,000 clones, of which around four fifths are seen a single time; around 1.3% belongs to the top ten. The specimen sequenced was PBMCs. The source is a woman aged 45-59 years in good health and CMV-seronegative.

The V gene is TRBV28, the J gene TRBJ2-7, with D uncertain. Trimming took 3 bases from V and 6 from J, leaving 6 bases between them. This CDR3 has 11 residues. Germline V gene data show CDR1 as MDHEN and CDR2 as SYDVKM. The CDR3 nucleotides are TGTGCCAGCAGTTTCCGAGGCGAGCAGTACTTC. This translates into CASSFRGEQYF.

This chain joins TRBV27 and TRBJ1-4; 10 positions agree with TRBD1. CDR1 is MNHEY and CDR2 is SMNVEV in the germline V gene (reference sequence). V was pared by 3 bases and J by 6 bases, with 16 bases of the junction left unmatched. The CDR3 runs 19 residues. CDR3 residues: CASSFSTGTGVGFHEKLFF. In nucleotides, the CDR3 is TGTGCCAGCAGTTTTTCCACCGGGACAGGGGTTGGCTTTCATGAAAAACTGTTTTTT.

The chain is built from TRBV5-5 and TRBJ1-2, with D possibly matching TRBD1 (5 bases). The CDR3 has 13 amino acids. V lost 2 bases and J lost 7, with 12 bases in between. Germline values: CDR1 SGHKS, CDR2 YYEKEE (reference sequence). CDR3 coding DNA: TGTGCCAGCAGCTTAGGCAGGGATCCTGGCTACACCTTC. It translates to CASSLGRDPGYTF.

The chain uses TRBV5-1 and TRBJ2-1; 8 bases match TRBD1. Germline CDR1 and CDR2: SGHRS and YFSETQ. This CDR3 contains 15 residues. After removal of 4 bases from V and 6 bases from J, the junction contained 9 bases not matched to a gene. The CDR3 DNA follows: TGCGCCAGCAGCAGGGGACAGGCTGTAATCAATGAGCAGTTCTTC. Its translation: CASSRGQAVINEQFF.

This chain uses TRBV28 with TRBJ1-2; D is ambiguous. Germline values: CDR1 MDHEN, CDR2 SYDVKM. V was shortened by 2 bases and J by 2 bases, with 9 bases between the two germline ends. The CDR3 spans 14 residues. The CDR3 loop is CASSLSGANYGYTF. The CDR3 nucleotides read TGTGCCAGCAGTTTAAGCGGAGCGAACTATGGCTACACCTTC.

This chain uses TRBV4-1 with TRBJ1-3, with 8 bases lining up with TRBD1. The CDR3 length is 17 residues. Germline values: CDR1 MGHRA, CDR2 YSYEKL. V lost 3 bases and J lost 0; bases outside the gene matches: 7. The CDR3: CASSHLGQASSGNTIYF. The CDR3 nucleotides are TGCGCCAGCAGCCACCTGGGACAGGCGAGCTCTGGAAACACCATATATTTT.

This clone is a singleton in its sample. V usage is TRBV7-8 and J usage is TRBJ1-1; D might be TRBD1 (6 bases). This CDR3 has 15 amino acids. V shed 5 bases and J shed 1 base, with 14 bases lying between them. Germline CDR1 is SGHVS and CDR2 is FQNEAQ. CDR3 DNA: TGTGCCAGCAGCCCAACAGTGGACAGGAACACTGAAGCTTTCTTT. Encoded protein: CASSPTVDRNTEAFF.

This chain uses TRBV28 with TRBJ1-5, with 7 bases identical to TRBD1. V lost 2 bases to trimming and J lost 1 base; unmatched junction nucleotides: 5. The length of the CDR3 is 16 residues. CDR1 and CDR2 (germline): MDHEN, SYDVKM. The CDR3 bases are TGTGCCAGCAGTTTAACGGGACAGTCGAGCAATCAGCCCCAGCATTTT. Its translation is CASSLTGQSSNQPQHF.

This sequence joins TRBV28 and TRBJ1-5; the D is unclear. The CDR3 contains 15 residues. Deletions cut 3 bases from V and 3 bases from J, with 12 bases between. Germline values: CDR1 MDHEN, CDR2 SYDVKM. CDR3 nucleotide sequence: TGTGCCAGCAGTTTCCTGCGGGATAACAATCAGCCCCAGCATTTT. Translating gives CASSFLRDNNQPQHF.

The rearrangement joins TRBV25-1 to TRBJ2-1, with D uncertain. Between the trimmed V and J ends, which lost 11 bases and 4 bases, there was a span of 9 bases. Germline CDR1 MGHDK, CDR2 SYGVNS. The CDR3 totals 11 residues. CDR3 sequence: CASDGYNEQFF. The CDR3 DNA reads TGTGCCTCCGACGGGTACAATGAGCAGTTCTTC.

The chain uses TRBV25-1 and TRBJ2-5; perhaps TRBD1 as D (5 bases). The germline V gene has CDR1 MGHDK and CDR2 SYGVNS. CDR3 size: 15 residues. The ends were cut back, 3 bases at V and 0 bases at J, with 11 bases in the middle. CDR3 DNA: TGTGCCAGCAGTGACTTCAGGGATTACCAAGAGACCCAGTACTTC. Amino acids: CASSDFRDYQETQYF.

The V call is TRBV19, the J call TRBJ2-3, with TRBD1 identical over 9 bases. The CDR3 has 13 amino acids. Unmatched junction bases numbered 5, after V lost 9 bases and J lost 4 bases. Germline lookup yields CDR1 LNHDA and CDR2 SQIVND (reference sequence). Here the CDR3 reads CASNRGLADTQYF. The CDR3 region has the DNA TGTGCCAGCAACAGGGGGCTCGCAGATACGCAGTATTTT. Using reference TRBV19 and TRBJ2-3 for the parts outside the CDR3, the full variable domain is DGGITQSPKYLFRKEGQNVTLSCEQNLNHDAMYWYRQDPGQGLRLIYYSQIVNDFQKGDIAEGYSVSREKKESFPLTVTSAQKNPTAFYLCASNRGLADTQYFGPGTRLTVL.

The chain is built from TRBV28 and TRBJ1-2; D is possibly TRBD1 (5 bases). The CDR3 is 15 residues long. Deletions cut 5 bases from V and 7 bases from J, with 20 bases between. Looked up from germline, CDR1 is MDHEN and CDR2 is SYDVKM. As DNA, the CDR3 is TGTGCCAGCAGTCCATATGGTGCGGGGGACCTTGGCTACACCTTC. Protein sequence: CASSPYGAGDLGYTF.

CDR3 DNA sequence: TGTGCCAGCGCCCCGGGACAGGGAAATCAGCCCCAGCATTTT. This translates into CASAPGQGNQPQHF. This sequence joins TRBV6-5 and TRBJ1-5; TRBD1 agrees at 9 bases. Trimming took 8 bases from V and 4 from J; bases not matched to a gene: 6. CDR3 length: 14 residues. Germline V gene lookup returns CDR1 MNHEY and CDR2 SVGAGI.

This chain uses TRBV28 with TRBJ2-7, with TRBD2 matching 12 bases. J gave up 4 bases and V 8 bases, and 3 bases lay outside the gene matches. The CDR3 runs to 13 residues. CDR1 is MDHEN, CDR2 SYDVKM, per germline. The CDR3 loop is CASWTSGNYEQYF. The CDR3 region has the DNA TGTGCCAGCTGGACTAGCGGGAATTACGAGCAGTACTTC.

The chain links TRBV6-7 to TRBJ2-5; perhaps TRBD1 as D (8 bases). Judging by the DNA end, TRBJ2-7 fits better; the J call may be wrong. TRBV6-7 is placed among ORFs of uncertain function. CDR3 length equals 15 residues. The CDR3 sequence is CASWEGQGASYEQYF. The CDR3 DNA follows: TGTGCCAGCTGGGAGGGGCAGGGGGCCTCCTACGAGCAGTACTTC.

This clone was observed a few times. CDR3 amino acids: CASSVGPGTDTQYF. The CDR3 DNA follows: TGTGCCAGCAGCGTAGGTCCAGGCACAGATACGCAGTATTTT. The J gene is TRBJ2-3, the V gene TRBV9, with D hard to call. The CDR3 is made up of 14 amino acids. V shed 0 bases and J shed 1 base, with 6 bases lying between them. Germline V gene sequence: CDR1 SGDLS, CDR2 YYNGEE.